Listed below are T cell receptor beta chains from one sample, sequenced in a study of blood T cell repertoires in COVID-19. Measured with immunoSEQ multiplex PCR; TCRdb has only the in-frame clones, and not every one. Among tens of thousands of clones, roughly 70% were seen once, and the ten largest hold approximately 2.8%. Sequencing was performed on peripheral blood. The receptors were sampled from a human donor with acute or convalescent COVID-19. The donor label of this sample is uncertain. Both conserved end residues are part of each CDR3. A D gene is named only where the DNA matches it firmly. Expanded clones are given a class, and other clones once, few, many or no size at all.

d_call,v_call,clone_size,cdr3_length,j_call,cdr3_aa,cdr3_nt
.,TRBV9,few,16,TRBJ1-2,CASSANGRARGNGYTF,TGTGCCAGCAGCGCGAACGGCCGAGCCCGCGGAAATGGCTACACCTTC
TRBD1,TRBV12-3/TRBV12-4,.,12,TRBJ2-7,CASRTGGNEQYF,TGTGCCAGCAGGACAGGGGGCAACGAGCAGTACTTC
TRBD1,TRBV14,.,14,TRBJ1-6,CASSLDRGNSPLHF,TGTGCCAGCAGCCTAGACAGGGGAAATTCACCCCTCCACTTT
.,TRBV30,.,13,TRBJ1-6,CAWAGAGNSPLHF,TGTGCCTGGGCAGGGGCAGGCAATTCACCCCTCCACTTT
.,TRBV5-1,.,14,TRBJ2-5,CASSFSGQGETQYF,TGCGCCAGCAGCTTTTCAGGTCAAGGAGAGACCCAGTACTTC
TRBD1,TRBV6-5,once,15,TRBJ1-5,CASSRQGLRNQPQHF,TGTGCCAGCAGTCGACAGGGGTTGCGCAATCAGCCCCAGCATTTT
.,TRBV11-2,few,11,TRBJ2-7,CASSLHYEQYF,TGTGCCAGCAGCTTACACTACGAGCAGTACTTC
TRBD2,TRBV4-1,.,15,TRBJ2-2,CASSRAGGNTGELFF,TGCGCCAGCAGCAGAGCGGGGGGGAACACCGGGGAGCTGTTTTTT
TRBD1,TRBV6-2/TRBV6-3,once,14,TRBJ2-7,CASSTPRQGYEQYF,TGTGCCAGCAGTACGCCTCGACAGGGCTACGAGCAGTACTTC
TRBD2,TRBV13,.,16,TRBJ2-2,CASRRAGTRLTGELFF,TGTGCCAGCAGGAGAGCCGGGACTAGGCTAACCGGGGAGCTGTTTTTT
.,TRBV24-1,.,15,TRBJ1-5,CATSDTQYSNQPQHF,TGTGCCACCAGTGATACGCAGTATAGCAATCAGCCCCAGCATTTT
TRBD2,TRBV6-4,few,14,TRBJ2-1,CASSRAGGLNEQFF,TGTGCCAGCAGTCGAGCGGGAGGCCTCAATGAGCAGTTCTTC
.,TRBV5-6,.,12,TRBJ1-6,CASSLRVSPLHF,TGTGCCAGCAGCTTGCGGGTTTCACCCCTCCACTTT
TRBD2,TRBV11-2,.,15,TRBJ2-1,CASSLASGSWNEQFF,TGTGCCAGCAGCTTAGCTAGCGGGAGTTGGAATGAGCAGTTCTTC
.,TRBV6-5,.,14,TRBJ2-2,CASSQVSRGGELFF,TGTGCCAGCAGTCAGGTTTCTAGGGGGGGGGAGCTGTTTTTT
.,TRBV14,.,13,TRBJ2-5,CASSLSLQETQYF,TGTGCCAGCAGCCTTTCTCTCCAAGAGACCCAGTACTTC
.,TRBV6-5,.,15,TRBJ2-2,CASRPPGRVVGELFF,TGTGCCAGCAGACCCCCCGGCAGGGTAGTAGGGGAGCTGTTTTTT
.,TRBV19,few,13,TRBJ1-5,CASSIGGIQPQHF,TGTGCCAGTAGTATCGGGGGGATTCAGCCCCAGCATTTT
TRBD1,TRBV18,.,16,TRBJ1-2,CASSPIRGATNYGYTF,TGTGCCAGCTCACCTATCAGGGGGGCAACCAACTATGGCTACACCTTC
TRBD2,TRBV7-8,.,20,TRBJ2-3,CASSFHQGLLAGTGTDTQYF,TGTGCCAGCAGCTTCCACCAGGGGCTACTAGCGGGAACTGGCACAGATACGCAGTATTTT
.,TRBV5-1,.,16,TRBJ2-2,CASRDRRRGNTGELFF,TGCGCCAGCAGGGACCGGAGGAGGGGGAACACCGGGGAGCTGTTTTTT
.,TRBV28,.,13,TRBJ1-2,CASKPWRGSGYTF,TGTGCCAGCAAACCATGGAGGGGCTCGGGCTACACCTTC
.,TRBV5-4,.,14,TRBJ2-1,CASSLSSSYNEQFF,TGTGCCAGCAGCTTGTCCAGCTCCTACAATGAGCAGTTCTTC
TRBD1,TRBV7-3,.,16,TRBJ2-2,CASSQTGKGRAGELFF,TGTGCCAGCAGCCAGACAGGGAAGGGTCGGGCCGGGGAGCTGTTTTTT
TRBD2,TRBV30,.,16,TRBJ2-2,CAWSELAGGQTGELFF,TGTGCCTGGAGTGAACTAGCGGGAGGGCAAACCGGGGAGCTGTTTTTT
TRBD1,TRBV5-1,.,14,TRBJ1-2,CASSSGQGAVGYTF,TGCGCCAGCAGCTCGGGACAGGGGGCTGTTGGCTACACCTTC
TRBD2,TRBV4-1,few,15,TRBJ2-3,CASRKNSGSTDTQYF,TGCGCCAGCAGGAAGAATAGCGGGAGCACAGATACGCAGTATTTT
.,TRBV6-2/TRBV6-3,.,15,TRBJ1-3,CASSPRVVSGNTIYF,TGTGCCAGCAGTCCCCGGGTCGTCTCTGGAAACACCATATATTTT
.,TRBV7-2,.,18,TRBJ1-6,CASSLAPQRSRYNSPLHF,TGTGCCAGCAGCTTAGCGCCCCAGCGATCCCGTTATAATTCACCCCTCCACTTT
TRBD1,TRBV5-1,.,16,TRBJ1-3,CASSLEGTGAGNTIYF,TGCGCCAGCAGCTTGGAGGGGACAGGGGCTGGAAACACCATATATTTT
TRBD1,TRBV4-1,once,15,TRBJ2-1,CASSRPGQGGNEQFF,TGCGCCAGCAGCAGGCCGGGACAGGGGGGGAATGAGCAGTTCTTC
.,TRBV27,few,14,TRBJ1-2,CASSPLEGRGGYTF,TGTGCCAGCAGCCCCCTCGAGGGTAGGGGGGGCTACACCTTC
.,TRBV19,.,14,TRBJ2-1,CASSIGLANNEQFF,TGTGCCAGTAGTATAGGTTTGGCAAACAATGAGCAGTTCTTC
.,TRBV20-1,once,11,TRBJ1-6,CSALGGEPLHF,TGCAGTGCTTTGGGAGGGGAACCCCTCCACTTT
.,TRBV5-1,.,15,TRBJ2-2,CASTEGHSNTGELFF,TGCGCCAGTACAGAGGGACATTCGAACACCGGGGAGCTGTTTTTT
.,TRBV7-2,.,14,TRBJ1-5,CASSPGNGGQPQHF,TGTGCCAGCAGCCCCGGGAACGGCGGACAGCCCCAGCATTTT
TRBD1,TRBV2,.,14,TRBJ2-1,CASERDRAYNEQFF,TGTGCCAGCGAGCGGGACAGGGCCTACAATGAGCAGTTCTTC
.,TRBV4-3,.,15,TRBJ1-2,CASSQGAGGSYGYTF,TGCGCCAGCAGCCAAGGAGCCGGAGGGAGCTATGGCTACACCTTC
TRBD2,TRBV3-1/TRBV3-2,.,15,TRBJ2-3,CASSQEAGGADTQYF,TGTGCCAGCAGCCAAGAAGCGGGAGGTGCAGATACGCAGTATTTT
TRBD1,TRBV6-4,.,13,TRBJ2-2,CASSKTGVGELFF,TGTGCCAGCAGCAAAACAGGGGTCGGGGAGCTGTTTTTT
.,TRBV21-1,.,15,TRBJ1-3,CARPTEGQGRNTIYF,TGTGCCAGACCTACTGAGGGACAGGGGAGAAACACCATATATTTT
TRBD2,TRBV20-1,.,16,TRBJ2-5,CSASRLAGGSQETQYF,TGCAGTGCTAGTCGGCTAGCGGGAGGTTCCCAAGAGACCCAGTACTTC
TRBD1,TRBV5-6,.,13,TRBJ1-3,CASSWDRGNTIYF,TGTGCCAGCAGCTGGGACAGGGGAAACACCATATATTTT
.,TRBV28,.,15,TRBJ1-4,CASKGTRGIGEKLFF,TGTGCCAGCAAGGGGACACGAGGGATAGGTGAAAAACTGTTTTTT
TRBD1,TRBV6-5,.,13,TRBJ1-5,CASKQGGNQPQHF,TGTGCCAGCAAACAGGGGGGAAATCAGCCCCAGCATTTT
TRBD1,TRBV19,.,17,TRBJ1-1,CASSSLGTGRGPTEAFF,TGTGCCAGTAGTAGCCTGGGGACAGGAAGGGGTCCCACTGAAGCTTTCTTT
.,TRBV6-2/TRBV6-3,few,15,TRBJ1-5,CASSKTGLSNQPQHF,TGTGCCAGCAGTAAGACAGGACTCAGCAATCAGCCCCAGCATTTT
.,TRBV6-5,.,15,TRBJ2-1,CASSLGLPPYNEQFF,TGTGCCAGCAGTTTGGGACTCCCCCCCTACAATGAGCAGTTCTTC
.,TRBV7-3,.,16,TRBJ2-1,CASSLNAPRAYNEQFF,TGTGCCAGCAGCTTAAATGCTCCCAGGGCCTACAATGAGCAGTTCTTC
.,TRBV7-9,few,11,TRBJ2-7,CASSTYYEQYF,TGTGCCAGCAGCACATACTACGAGCAGTACTTC